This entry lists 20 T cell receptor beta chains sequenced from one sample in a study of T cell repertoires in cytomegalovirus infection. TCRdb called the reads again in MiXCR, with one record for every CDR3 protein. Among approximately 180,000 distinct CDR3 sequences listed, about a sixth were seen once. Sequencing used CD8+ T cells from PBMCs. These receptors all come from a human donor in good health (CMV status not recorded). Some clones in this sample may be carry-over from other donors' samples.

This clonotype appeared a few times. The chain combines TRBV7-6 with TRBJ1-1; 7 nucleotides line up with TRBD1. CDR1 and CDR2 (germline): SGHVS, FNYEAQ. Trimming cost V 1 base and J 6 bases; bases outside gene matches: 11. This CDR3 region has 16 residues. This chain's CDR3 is CASSLGAQGRSAEAFF. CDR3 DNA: TGTGCCAGCAGCTTAGGGGCACAGGGGAGGAGTGCTGAAGCTTTCTTT.

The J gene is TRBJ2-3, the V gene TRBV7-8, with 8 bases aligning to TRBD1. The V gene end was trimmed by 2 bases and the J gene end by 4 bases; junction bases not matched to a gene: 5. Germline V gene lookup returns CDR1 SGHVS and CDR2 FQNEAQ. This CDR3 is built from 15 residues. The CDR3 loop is CASSLQGAQADTQYF. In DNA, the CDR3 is TGTGCCAGCAGCTTACAGGGGGCGCAAGCAGATACGCAGTATTTT.

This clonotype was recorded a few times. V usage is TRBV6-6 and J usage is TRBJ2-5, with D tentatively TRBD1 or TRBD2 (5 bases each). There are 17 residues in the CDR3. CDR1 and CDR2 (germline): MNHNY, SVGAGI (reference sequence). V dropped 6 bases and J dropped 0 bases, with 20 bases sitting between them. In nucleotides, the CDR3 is TGTGCCAGCAGCCCTAAACCGGGACCCTCTTACCAAGAGACCCAGTACTTC. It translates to CASSPKPGPSYQETQYF.

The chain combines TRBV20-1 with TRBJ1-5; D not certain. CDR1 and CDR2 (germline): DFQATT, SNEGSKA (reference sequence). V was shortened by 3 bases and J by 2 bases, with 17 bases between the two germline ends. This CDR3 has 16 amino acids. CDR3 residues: CSARVGFAMGNQPQHF. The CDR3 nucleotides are TGCAGTGCTAGGGTGGGTTTCGCCATGGGCAATCAGCCCCAGCATTTT.

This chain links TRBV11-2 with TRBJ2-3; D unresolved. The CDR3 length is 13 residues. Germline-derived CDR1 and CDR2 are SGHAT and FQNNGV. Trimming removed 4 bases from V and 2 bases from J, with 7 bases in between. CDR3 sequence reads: CASSSELTDTQYF. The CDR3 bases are TGTGCCAGCAGCTCGGAGCTCACAGATACGCAGTATTTT. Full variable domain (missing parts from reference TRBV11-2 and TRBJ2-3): EAGVAQSPRYKIIEKRQSVAFWCNPISGHATLYWYQQILGQGPKLLIQFQNNGVVDDSQLPKDRFSAERLKGVDSTLKIQPAKLEDSAVYLCASSSELTDTQYFGPGTRLTVL.

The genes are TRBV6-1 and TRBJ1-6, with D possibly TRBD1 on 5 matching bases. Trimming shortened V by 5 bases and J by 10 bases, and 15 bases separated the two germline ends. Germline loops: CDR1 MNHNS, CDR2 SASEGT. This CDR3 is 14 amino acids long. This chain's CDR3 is CASSLTQGKSPLHF. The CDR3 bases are TGTGCCAGCAGTTTAACCCAGGGCAAATCACCCCTCCACTTT.

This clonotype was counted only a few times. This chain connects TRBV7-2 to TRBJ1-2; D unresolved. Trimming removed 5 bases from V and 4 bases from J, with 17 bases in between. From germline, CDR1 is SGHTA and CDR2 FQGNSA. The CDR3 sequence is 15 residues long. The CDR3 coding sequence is TGTGCCAGCAGCCGGGCTTTACTACCCGGCTATGGCTACACCTTC. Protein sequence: CASSRALLPGYGYTF.

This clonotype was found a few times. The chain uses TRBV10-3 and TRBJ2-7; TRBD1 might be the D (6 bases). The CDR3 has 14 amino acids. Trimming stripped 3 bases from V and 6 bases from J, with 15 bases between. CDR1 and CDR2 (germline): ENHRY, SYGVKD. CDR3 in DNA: TGTGCCATCAGTGATTACAGGGCCCCCTCCGAGCAGTACTTC. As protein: CAISDYRAPSEQYF.

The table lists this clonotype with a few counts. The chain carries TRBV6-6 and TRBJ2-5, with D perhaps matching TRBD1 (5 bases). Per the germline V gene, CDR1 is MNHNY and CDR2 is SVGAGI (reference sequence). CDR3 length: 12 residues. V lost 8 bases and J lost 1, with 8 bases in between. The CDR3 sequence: CASFQGQETQYF. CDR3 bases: TGTGCCAGCTTTCAGGGCCAAGAGACCCAGTACTTC.

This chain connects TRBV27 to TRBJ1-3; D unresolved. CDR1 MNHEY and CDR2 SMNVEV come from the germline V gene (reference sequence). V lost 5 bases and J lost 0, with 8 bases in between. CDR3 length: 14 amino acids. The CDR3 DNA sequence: TGTGCCAGCAGTCAGCGGGTCTCTGGAAACACCATATATTTT. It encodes CASSQRVSGNTIYF.

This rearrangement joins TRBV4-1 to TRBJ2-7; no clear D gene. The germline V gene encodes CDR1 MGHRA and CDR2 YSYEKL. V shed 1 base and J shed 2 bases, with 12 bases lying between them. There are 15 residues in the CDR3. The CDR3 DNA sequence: TGCGCCAGCAGCCAAGTTGGAAGGACGGCCTACGAGCAGTACTTC. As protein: CASSQVGRTAYEQYF.

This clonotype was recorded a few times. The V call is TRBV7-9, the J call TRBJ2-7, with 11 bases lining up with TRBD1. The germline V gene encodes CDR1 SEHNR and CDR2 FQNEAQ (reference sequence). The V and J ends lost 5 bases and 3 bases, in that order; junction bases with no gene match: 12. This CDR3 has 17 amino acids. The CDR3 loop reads CASSPRERGTGGYEQYF. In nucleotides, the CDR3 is TGTGCCAGCAGCCCCAGGGAAAGGGGGACAGGGGGCTACGAGCAGTACTTC. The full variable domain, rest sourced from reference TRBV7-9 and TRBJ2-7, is DTGVSQNPRHKITKRGQNVTFRCDPISEHNRLYWYRQTLGQGPEFLTYFQNEAQLEKSRLLSDRFSAERPKGSFSTLEIQRTEQGDSAMYLCASSPRERGTGGYEQYFGPGTRLTVT.

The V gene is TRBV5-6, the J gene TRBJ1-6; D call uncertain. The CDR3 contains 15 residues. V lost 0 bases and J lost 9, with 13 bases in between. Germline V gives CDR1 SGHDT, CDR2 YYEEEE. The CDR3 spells CASSLADYPSSPLHF. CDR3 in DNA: TGTGCCAGCAGCTTGGCCGACTATCCTAGTTCACCCCTCCACTTT.

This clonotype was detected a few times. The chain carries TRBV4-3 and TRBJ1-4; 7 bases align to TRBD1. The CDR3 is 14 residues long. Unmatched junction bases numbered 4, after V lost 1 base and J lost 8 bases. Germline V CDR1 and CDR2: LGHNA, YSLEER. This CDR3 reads CASSQGQGGEKLFF. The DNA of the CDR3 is TGCGCCAGCAGCCAAGGACAGGGTGGGGAAAAACTGTTTTTT.

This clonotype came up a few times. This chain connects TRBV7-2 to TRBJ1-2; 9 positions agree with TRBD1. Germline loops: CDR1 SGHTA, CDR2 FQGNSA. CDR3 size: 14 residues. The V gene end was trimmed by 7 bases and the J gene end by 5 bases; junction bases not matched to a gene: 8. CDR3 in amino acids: CASIMVTGGYGYTF. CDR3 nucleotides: TGTGCCAGCATCATGGTGACAGGGGGGTATGGCTACACCTTC.

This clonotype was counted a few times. CDR3 residues: CASSPPRTSVYEQYF. The CDR3 nucleotides are TGTGCCAGCAGCCCGCCCCGGACTAGCGTTTACGAGCAGTACTTC. The chain employs TRBV7-9 and TRBJ2-7, with 9 bases that match TRBD2. This CDR3 spans 15 amino acids. CDR1 SEHNR and CDR2 FQNEAQ come from the germline V gene (reference sequence). V gave up 5 bases and J gave up 4 bases; unmatched junction bases: 9.

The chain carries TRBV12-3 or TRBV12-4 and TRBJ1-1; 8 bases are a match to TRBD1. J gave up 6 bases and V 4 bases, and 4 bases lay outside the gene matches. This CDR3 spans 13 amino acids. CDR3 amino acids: CASSWATGAEAFF. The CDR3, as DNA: TGTGCCAGCAGTTGGGCGACAGGGGCTGAAGCTTTCTTT.

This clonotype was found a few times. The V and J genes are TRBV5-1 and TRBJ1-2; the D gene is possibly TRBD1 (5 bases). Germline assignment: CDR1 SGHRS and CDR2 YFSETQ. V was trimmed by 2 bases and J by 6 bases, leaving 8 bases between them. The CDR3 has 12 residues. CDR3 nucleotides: TGCGCCAGCAGCTTAGGGGAGCATGGCTACACCTTC. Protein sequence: CASSLGEHGYTF. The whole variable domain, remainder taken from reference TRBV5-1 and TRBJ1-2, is KAGVTQTPRYLIKTRGQQVTLSCSPISGHRSVSWYQQTPGQGLQFLFEYFSETQRNKGNFPGRFSGRQFSNSRSEMNVSTLELGDSALYLCASSLGEHGYTFGSGTRLTVV.

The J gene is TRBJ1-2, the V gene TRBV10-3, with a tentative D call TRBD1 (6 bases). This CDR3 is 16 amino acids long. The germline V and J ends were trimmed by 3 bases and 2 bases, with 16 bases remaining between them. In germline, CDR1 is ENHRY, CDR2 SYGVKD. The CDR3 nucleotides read TGTGCCATCAGTGATCCAGACAGGCTCTCCAACTATGGCTACACCTTC. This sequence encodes CAISDPDRLSNYGYTF.

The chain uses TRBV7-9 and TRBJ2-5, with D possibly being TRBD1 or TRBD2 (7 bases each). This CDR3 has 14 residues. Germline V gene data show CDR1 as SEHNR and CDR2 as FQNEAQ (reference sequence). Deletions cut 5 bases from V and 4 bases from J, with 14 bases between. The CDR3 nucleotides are TGTGCCAGCAGCCCCCAGGGGGGGACAGAGACCCAGTACTTC. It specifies CASSPQGGTETQYF.